Presented here are 17 T cell receptor beta chains from one specimen sequenced in a study of tumor-infiltrating lymphocytes in primary liver carcinoma. Starting from 450 to 500 ng of total RNA, TCR beta cDNA was produced with a primer in the constant region. Libraries of TCR beta came from three nested multiplex PCR rounds with slightly modified ARM-PCR. Use of TRBV1-TRBV30 forward primers with a C-beta reverse primer characterized the first two PCR rounds, which lasted 10 cycles each. Using its own MiXCR run on the multiplex PCR reads, TCRdb lists one record per CDR3 protein. The sample yields about 59,000 distinct CDR3 sequences, 65% to 80% seen once. Co-extracted RNA and DNA came from approximately 20-30 mg of unsorted bulk tissue. The source material was liver tumor tissue from sampling region 2. Subset in this sample: tumor region T2, inferior pole. These receptors all stem from a man between 40 and 49 years old with primary liver carcinoma and hepatitis B virus infection.

This chain joins TRBV29-1 and TRBJ1-1; tentative D call: TRBD1 (5 bases). CDR1 and CDR2 (germline): SQVTM, ANQGSEA. V dropped 4 bases and J dropped 0 bases, with 15 bases sitting between them. CDR3 length: 15 amino acids. In nucleotides, the CDR3 is TGCAGCGTTGCCGGGGGATGGAGAGTGAACACTGAAGCTTTCTTT. This sequence encodes CSVAGGWRVNTEAFF.

V gene TRBV19 combines with J gene TRBJ2-2, with 8 bases matching TRBD2. Looked up from germline, CDR1 is LNHDA and CDR2 is SQIVND (reference sequence). The CDR3 loop spans 16 amino acids. V dropped 6 bases and J dropped 5; count of bases not matched to a gene: 11. CDR3 in amino acids: CASRGVLAAVTGELFF. The CDR3 bases are TGTGCCAGTAGGGGGGTACTAGCGGCCGTTACCGGGGAGCTGTTTTTT.

As for this clonotype: One end of the junction does not line up with germline, which may come from a read error. This chain uses TRBV4-2 with TRBJ2-1; 13 nucleotides agree with TRBD2. CDR1 LGHNA and CDR2 YNFKEQ come from the germline V gene. The CDR3 consists of 15 residues. The CDR3 DNA sequence: TGTGCCAACAGCCAAGGTCGACTAGCGGGGGGTGATCAGTTCTTC. This translates into CANSQGRLAGGDQFF.

The table lists this clonotype with many counts. The V gene is TRBV4-1, the J gene TRBJ2-7, with unresolved D. The V end was cut by 2 bases, the J end by 3 bases, with 11 bases between. This CDR3 spans 14 amino acids. From germline, CDR1 is MGHRA and CDR2 YSYEKL. CDR3 sequence: CASSQSNQIYEQYF. The CDR3 region has the DNA TGCGCCAGCAGCCAATCAAACCAGATCTACGAGCAGTACTTC.

This clonotype was observed once. At one of its ends the junction is not consistent with the germline gene, which may arise from a read error. The chain couples TRBV6-5 to TRBJ2-5; unclear D gene. The CDR3 is 15 residues long. Germline CDR1 reads MNHEY; CDR2 reads SVGAGI. CDR3 DNA sequence: TGTGCCAGCAGTTACAACTGGGATGCACAAGAGACCCAGTATTTC. Amino acids: CASSYNWDAQETQYF.

Concerning this clonotype: A much larger clone lies one base from this, so it may be a read error. No conserved phenylalanine or tryptophan ends this CDR3, so it is likely a read error. The chain has TRBV7-9 and TRBJ1-5, with unresolved D. With 5 bases removed from V and 2 bases from J, the gap between germline ends came to 7 bases. The CDR3 has 13 amino acids. Per the germline V gene, CDR1 is SEHNR and CDR2 is FQNEAQ (reference sequence). The CDR3 region has the DNA TGTGCCAGCAGCCGGGAGGGCAATCAGCCCCAGCATTCT. The encoded protein is CASSREGNQPQHS.

This chain uses TRBV7-8 with TRBJ2-5; D not certain. The germline gives CDR1 SGHVS, CDR2 FQNEAQ. V was clipped by 2 bases and J by 6 bases, with 7 bases between them. The CDR3 runs 12 residues. DNA for the CDR3: TGTGCCAGCAGCTTACCTACGCAGACCCAGTACTTC. The encoded protein is CASSLPTQTQYF.

A single count supports this clonotype. Compared with germline, one end of the junction differs, possibly owing to a read error. The J gene is TRBJ2-7, the V gene TRBV6-5; the D is unclear. Germline V gene data show CDR1 as MNHEY and CDR2 as SVGAGI. There are 13 residues in the CDR3. The DNA of the CDR3 is TGTGCCAGCAGTCACTCTCCTAACTACGAGCAGTACTTC. The encoded protein is CASSHSPNYEQYF.

Worth noting for this clonotype: The junction and the germline gene differ at one end; a read error may be behind it. The chain recombines TRBV5-1 with TRBJ2-2; D is perhaps TRBD1 or TRBD2 (5 bases each). Germline V gives CDR1 SGHRS, CDR2 YFSETQ. This CDR3 has 14 residues. CDR3 nucleotide sequence: TGCGCCAGCAGCTTGGCCACAAACACTGGGGACCTGTTTTTT. It codes for CASSLATNTGDLFF.

The J gene is TRBJ2-1, the V gene TRBV11-3; D gene uncertain. This CDR3 contains 17 residues. Germline V CDR1 and CDR2: SGHNT, YENEEA. The V end lost 3 bases, the J end lost 14 bases, and 29 bases lay between the germline ends. This CDR3 is CASSLGLTSASYNGKFF. DNA of the CDR3: TGTGCCAGCAGCTTGGGCCTTACCAGCGCCTCCTACAATGGGAAGTTCTTC. Together with reference TRBV11-3 and TRBJ2-1, the CDR3 gives the full variable domain: EAGVVQSPRYKIIEKKQPVAFWCNPISGHNTLYWYLQNLGQGPELLIRYENEEAVDDSQLPKDRFSAERLKGVDSTLKIQPAELGDSAVYLCASSLGLTSASYNGKFFGPGTRLTVL.

Concerning this clonotype itself: The junction departs from the called germline gene at one end, perhaps through a read error. Here the CDR3 reads CRVVAQINQPQHF. As DNA, the CDR3 is TGCAGAGTTGTCGCACAGATCAATCAGCCCCAGCATTTT. The chain links TRBV29-1 to TRBJ1-5; D ambiguous. The germline CDR1 and CDR2 sequences are SQVTM and ANQGSEA. The CDR3 runs 13 residues.

V usage is TRBV4-2 and J usage is TRBJ2-7, with 10 positions matching TRBD2. Trimming took 8 bases from V and 3 from J; bases not matched to a gene: 4. The CDR3 has 13 amino acids. Germline lookup yields CDR1 LGHNA and CDR2 YNFKEQ. Here the CDR3 reads CASGASGSYEQYF. CDR3 nucleotides: TGTGCCAGCGGCGCTAGCGGGAGCTACGAGCAGTACTTC.

A note on this clonotype: Given the absence of the conserved phenylalanine or tryptophan at the CDR3 end, a read error is likely. V usage is TRBV29-1 and J usage is TRBJ2-1; D not resolved. Germline CDR1 and CDR2: SQVTM and ANQGSEA. There are 11 residues in the CDR3. V lost 2 bases, J lost 5 bases, and 4 bases lay in between. The CDR3 region is CSVECNNEQFS. CDR3 DNA: TGCAGCGTTGAATGCAACAATGAGCAGTTCTCC.

The sample holds many counts of this clonotype. The chain is built from TRBV6-5 and TRBJ2-3; 7 bases line up with TRBD1. Germline CDR1 MNHEY, CDR2 SVGAGI. The junction had 3 bases not matched to a gene; V was cut back by 6 bases and J by 6 bases. The CDR3 consists of 12 residues. In DNA, the CDR3 is TGTGCCAGCAGGACAGGGACGGATACGCAGTATTTT. Its protein product is CASRTGTDTQYF.

The V call is TRBV9, the J call TRBJ1-2; no clear D gene. Trimming left V 4 bases short and J 4 bases short, with 11 bases between. Germline V gene sequence: CDR1 SGDLS, CDR2 YYNGEE. The CDR3 has 13 residues. CDR3: CASSSGRPYGYTF. CDR3 DNA: TGTGCCAGCAGCTCCGGACGACCCTATGGCTACACCTTC.

V and J are TRBV6-6 and TRBJ2-3; D unclear. The CDR3 is made up of 16 amino acids. Per the germline V gene, CDR1 is MNHNY and CDR2 is SVGAGI (reference sequence). CDR3: CVNSYSMGPAADTQYF. Written as DNA, the CDR3 is TGTGTCAACAGTTACTCGATGGGTCCAGCAGCAGATACGCAGTATTTT.

This clonotype has ten or more counts. The gene calls are TRBV28 and TRBJ1-5; possible D gene TRBD1, 5 bases. This CDR3 contains 14 residues. V lost 10 bases, J lost 4 bases, and 17 bases lay in between. The germline CDR1 and CDR2 sequences are MDHEN and SYDVKM. CDR3 nucleotide sequence: TGTGCCATTAGGGACGGCGGGGGGAATCAGCCCCAGCATTTT. As protein: CAIRDGGGNQPQHF. Full variable domain (rest looked up from reference TRBV28 and TRBJ1-5): DVKVTQSSRYLVKRTGEKVFLECVQDMDHENMFWYRQDPGLGLRLIYFSYDVKMKEKGDIPEGYSVSREKKERFSLILESASTNQTSMYLCAIRDGGGNQPQHFGDGTRLSIL.